A selection of T cell receptor beta chains follows, all from one sample in a study of identical twins. TCRdb re-derived calls from the 5' RACE reads in MiXCR, one entry per CDR3 protein. The data contain more than 600,000 distinct CDR3 sequences, 18% of them singletons. The data were also submitted as part of a second study, on T cells expressing NK-cell markers.

Sequencing was performed on PBMCs. Receptors originate from a young woman in good health. Each CDR3 is given with its conserved first and last residue. A D gene is named only where the DNA matches it firmly. Size tells how often a clone was seen (once, few, many) or the class of an expanded clone, and some rows leave it out.

CDR3 length	clone size	V gene	J gene	D gene	CDR3 DNA	CDR3 protein
11	few	TRBV12-3/TRBV12-4	TRBJ2-3	-	TGTGCCAGCAGTTGGGACGGGGAGCTGTATTTT	CASSWDGELYF
15	-	TRBV10-3	TRBJ2-1	TRBD2	TGTGCCACGATCAATAGCGGGGGGGCCTCTGGCGAGCAGTTCTTC	CATINSGGASGEQFF
13	-	TRBV2	TRBJ1-2	TRBD1	TGTGCCAGCAGACCGGGACAGAATCGCGGCTACACCTTC	CASRPGQNRGYTF
14	once	TRBV12-3/TRBV12-4	TRBJ2-2	-	TGTGCCAGCAGTTTAGGGGATCGCACCGGGGAGCTGTTTTTT	CASSLGDRTGELFF
13	few	TRBV5-6	TRBJ2-3	-	TGTGCCAGCAGCCCCGGTCGGGAGTTGGCGCAGTATTTT	CASSPGRELAQYF
15	-	TRBV5-1	TRBJ1-1	TRBD1	TGCGCCAGCAGCGTGGGGGACAGGATGAACACTGAAGCTTTCTTT	CASSVGDRMNTEAFF
13	-	TRBV29-1	TRBJ1-1	TRBD1	TGCAGCGCGAATAAAGACAGGGACACTGAAGCTTTCTTT	CSANKDRDTEAFF
18	-	TRBV4-3	TRBJ2-2	-	TGCGCCAGCAGCCAAGAAGAAGGTGGACGGGGGAACACCGGGGAGCTGTTTTTT	CASSQEEGGRGNTGELFF
15	-	TRBV21-1	TRBJ2-3	-	TGTGCCAGCAGCAAAGCGCAACAGAGCACAGATACGCAGTATTTT	CASSKAQQSTDTQYF
14	few	TRBV27	TRBJ2-2	-	TGTGCCAGCAGTTTATCGTACGGGGGCGGGGAGCTGTTTTTT	CASSLSYGGGELFF
16	-	TRBV12-3/TRBV12-4	TRBJ1-2	-	TGTGCCAGCAGAGAGACAAGCCCCCACGTGAGATATGGCTACACCTTC	CASRETSPHVRYGYTF
18	-	TRBV5-1	TRBJ1-4	-	TGCGCCAGCAGCTTGGGGGCCTTCAGTTCTGCAACTAATGAAAAACTGTTTTTT	CASSLGAFSSATNEKLFF
14	few	TRBV15	TRBJ2-7	-	TGTGCCACCAGCAGGGGGAACGGCGGCTACGAGCAGTACTTC	CATSRGNGGYEQYF
12	-	TRBV12-3/TRBV12-4	TRBJ2-7	TRBD2	TGTGCCAGCGGGACTAGCACTTACGAGCAGTACTTC	CASGTSTYEQYF
16	-	TRBV5-1	TRBJ2-3	TRBD1	TGCGCCAGCAGCTTGGGAGGGACAGGGAGCACAGATACGCAGTATTTT	CASSLGGTGSTDTQYF
13	-	TRBV11-2	TRBJ2-1	TRBD2	TGTGCCAGCAGCTCCACGACTAGCGTCGAGCAGTTCTTC	CASSSTTSVEQFF
14	many	TRBV5-1	TRBJ1-1	-	TGTGCCAGCAGCCGTCAGGGTGCGAACACTGAAGCTTTCTTT	CASSRQGANTEAFF
14	-	TRBV3-1	TRBJ1-1	TRBD1	TGTGCCAGCAGCCTTGTGGACAGGGGAAGTGGAGCTTTCTTT	CASSLVDRGSGAFF
16	few	TRBV5-6	TRBJ2-3	TRBD2	TGTGCCAGCAGCTTTCTAGCGGGAGGGCCTGTAGATACGCAGTATTTT	CASSFLAGGPVDTQYF
13	many	TRBV7-3	TRBJ2-3	-	TGTGCCAGCAGCTTGCAGGGCACAGATACGCAGTATTTT	CASSLQGTDTQYF
14	few	TRBV6-1	TRBJ2-5	-	TGTGCCAGCAGTCAAAGACAACGCCAAGAGACCCAGTACTTC	CASSQRQRQETQYF
16	-	TRBV2	TRBJ2-1	-	TGTGCCAGCAGTGTCATGGGGGGGGGACAGTATTATGAGCAGTTCTTC	CASSVMGGGQYYEQFF
11	-	TRBV29-1	TRBJ2-5	TRBD1	TGCAGCGTCGGACAGGGAGAGACCCAGTACTTC	CSVGQGETQYF
14	few	TRBV15	TRBJ1-1	-	TGTGCCACCAGCAGAGGACAGGTTAACACTGAAGCTTTCTTT	CATSRGQVNTEAFF
14	many	TRBV29-1	TRBJ1-1	-	TGCAGCGTTCTCCCTGGGCCGATGAACACTGAAGCTTTCTTT	CSVLPGPMNTEAFF
15	-	TRBV6-1	TRBJ2-5	TRBD2	TGTGCCAGCACCCATTCGACTAGCGGGGGAGAGACCCAGTACTTC	CASTHSTSGGETQYF
14	many	TRBV6-1	TRBJ2-5	TRBD1	TGTGCCAGCAGTGACCGACAGGGGGGCGAGACCCAGTACTTC	CASSDRQGGETQYF
13	many	TRBV20-1	TRBJ2-7	TRBD2	TGCAGTGCTAGAGTCCCTAGCGGTTACGAGCAGTACTTC	CSARVPSGYEQYF
14	few	TRBV6-1	TRBJ2-7	TRBD1	TGTGCCAGCAGTGTCCGGACAGGGAACGACGAGCAGTACTTC	CASSVRTGNDEQYF
13	few	TRBV20-1	TRBJ2-1	-	TGCAGTATGGTACGGGGCTCCTACAATGAGCAGTTCTTC	CSMVRGSYNEQFF
15	few	TRBV7-2	TRBJ2-5	TRBD2	TGTGCCAGCAGCTTAGCTAGCGGGAGTTTAGAGACCCAGTACTTC	CASSLASGSLETQYF
15	-	TRBV6-1	TRBJ2-7	-	TGTGCCAGCAAGTGGACGGGGGACACCACCTACGAGCAGTACTTC	CASKWTGDTTYEQYF
16	few	TRBV24-1	TRBJ2-1	TRBD1	TGTGCCACCAGTGATGGAGGACAGGGGCCCCGCAATGAGCAGTTCTTC	CATSDGGQGPRNEQFF
12	-	TRBV20-1	TRBJ2-7	-	TGCAGTGCTACGAGCCAGGGATACGAGCAGTACTTC	CSATSQGYEQYF
15	-	TRBV7-2	TRBJ2-3	-	TGTGCCAGCAGCTTGGTAGGATCTCTTACAGATACGCAGTATTTT	CASSLVGSLTDTQYF
15	few	TRBV10-3	TRBJ2-1	-	TGTGCCATCAGTGTCGGAGGGGGCTCCTACAATGAGCAGTTCTTC	CAISVGGGSYNEQFF
16	-	TRBV5-4	TRBJ1-1	-	TGTGCCAGCAGCTTGGATGTGGCAGGGGCGGGCACTGAAGCTTTCTTT	CASSLDVAGAGTEAFF
15	-	TRBV5-1	TRBJ2-3	-	TGCGCCAGCAGCTTGGCGTACGGGGGCGGAGATACGCAGTATTTT	CASSLAYGGGDTQYF
13	-	TRBV7-9	TRBJ2-4	TRBD2	TGTGCCAGCAGCTTCGTCCGCGGGAGCATTCAGTACTTC	CASSFVRGSIQYF
14	few	TRBV12-3/TRBV12-4	TRBJ2-4	-	TGTGCCAGCAGTGACTCTCAGGGCAAAAACATTCAGTACTTC	CASSDSQGKNIQYF
14	few	TRBV20-1	TRBJ1-2	-	TGCAGTGCTAGAGGACAGAGCCACCATTATGGCTACACCTTC	CSARGQSHHYGYTF
15	few	TRBV20-1	TRBJ2-5	-	TGCAGTGCTAGAGATCTTTTTCGGGGCCAAGAGACCCAGTACTTC	CSARDLFRGQETQYF
14	-	TRBV5-1	TRBJ2-7	-	TGCGCCAGCAGCCTCACTCCAAGAGCAGGGGAGCAGTACTTC	CASSLTPRAGEQYF
14	few	TRBV12-3/TRBV12-4	TRBJ1-3	-	TGTGCCAGCAGGGACAGTTACTCTGGAAACACCATATATTTT	CASRDSYSGNTIYF
14	-	TRBV20-1	TRBJ2-3	TRBD2	TGCAGTGCCAGCGGGGGGGCCTTAGCAGATACGCAGTATTTT	CSASGGALADTQYF
14	few	TRBV27	TRBJ1-2	TRBD1	TGTGCCAGCAGTCTCAGGGGGGTTAGCTATGGCTACACCTTC	CASSLRGVSYGYTF
13	-	TRBV7-2	TRBJ2-1	-	TGTGCCAGCAGCTACTATAGGGGCCATGAGCAGTTCTTC	CASSYYRGHEQFF
11	many	TRBV3-1	TRBJ2-7	-	TGTGCCAGCAGCCAATCCTACGAGCAGTACTTC	CASSQSYEQYF
19	-	TRBV12-3/TRBV12-4	TRBJ2-1	TRBD2	TGTGCCAGCAGCAGTTTTAGCCTAGCGGGGGGGTCGTTCTACAATGAGCAGTTCTTC	CASSSFSLAGGSFYNEQFF
16	once	TRBV6-1	TRBJ2-7	TRBD1	TGTGCCAGCAGTACCCCATGGACAGGCCGTCCCTACGAGCAGTACTTC	CASSTPWTGRPYEQYF
16	few	TRBV5-1	TRBJ2-3	-	TGCGCCAGCAGCTTGTCGGCTGGGCCTAGCACAGATACGCAGTATTTT	CASSLSAGPSTDTQYF
14	few	TRBV7-9	TRBJ2-7	-	TGTGCCAGCAGCAGTAATAAGCGGGTGGGCGAGCAGTACTTC	CASSSNKRVGEQYF
15	-	TRBV27	TRBJ1-1	-	TGTGCCAGCAGTTTTCTTGGGGGCTCTGGGACTGAAGCTTTCTTT	CASSFLGGSGTEAFF
14	-	TRBV5-1	TRBJ2-1	-	TGCGCCAGCAGCTTGGTGGGGCCAGGCAATGAGCAGTTCTTC	CASSLVGPGNEQFF
12	-	TRBV29-1	TRBJ1-1	-	TGCAGCGTTTTCGGTTTGAACACTGAAGCTTTCTTT	CSVFGLNTEAFF